Given below is one T cell receptor beta chain in context. The antigen remains unidentified. Profiled with immunoSEQ multiplex PCR; TCRdb holds only in-frame clones, not every one. The sample consists of more than 4,500 clones, about 79% of them appearing once. Treatment was busulfan-fludarabine conditioning, a marrow graft, and cyclophosphamide on days +3 and +4. The data belong to a study of T cells after posttransplantation cyclophosphamide. Study outcomes and limitations: Skin or GI-infiltrating T cells shared few TRB sequences with blood.

The TCR originated in a male patient in his 50s who received an allogeneic stem cell transplant from a related donor and was CMV-positive. The graft donor may have contributed some T cells. This specimen was CD4+ T cells sorted from blood, taken roughly 340 days after allogeneic stem cell transplant with posttransplant cyclophosphamide.

CDR3 amino acids: CASSPGGGEAFF. Written as DNA, the CDR3 is TGTGCCAGCTCACCAGGAGGTGGTGAAGCTTTCTTT. The chain carries TRBV18 and TRBJ1-1, with unresolved D. The CDR3 totals 12 residues. Looked up from germline, CDR1 is KGHSH and CDR2 is LQKENI. V dropped 2 bases and J dropped 7 bases, with 8 bases sitting between them.